The 6 T cell receptor beta chains below all came from one sample that was sequenced in a study of OX40 agonist ivuxolimab in advanced cancers. Data came from immunoSEQ multiplex PCR; TCRdb stores just in-frame clones and leaves some out. The sample carries about 13,000 clones, about 73% recorded once. The sample in question was CD4+ or CD8+ T cells sorted from blood, obtained in a trial of the OX40 agonist ivuxolimab. All receptors come from an adult with an advanced solid tumor such as melanoma, head and neck, liver or kidney cancer.

V and J are TRBV11-2 and TRBJ2-1; D might be TRBD1 or TRBD2, each matching 6 bases. The ends were cut back, 2 bases at V and 0 bases at J, with 20 bases in the middle. The CDR3 loop spans 19 amino acids. Per germline, CDR1 SGHAT and CDR2 FQNNGV. CDR3 amino acids: CASSLISGGGRYSYNEQFF. CDR3 nucleotides: TGTGCCAGCAGCTTAATATCCGGGGGCGGGCGCTACTCCTACAATGAGCAGTTCTTC.

The gene calls are TRBV7-8 and TRBJ1-4; TRBD1 aligns across 7 bases. V lost 4 bases to trimming and J lost 6 bases; unmatched junction nucleotides: 8. This CDR3 region has 15 residues. Germline values: CDR1 SGHVS, CDR2 FQNEAQ. The DNA of the CDR3 is TGTGCCAGCAGCTCAGACAGGGAGGCCTATGAAAAACTGTTTTTT. It is translated as CASSSDREAYEKLFF.

This clone is labeled as medium-sized. The chain links TRBV27 to TRBJ2-7; 7 bases are shared with TRBD1. This CDR3 contains 16 residues. In germline, CDR1 is MNHEY, CDR2 SMNVEV (reference sequence). The V and J ends lost 5 bases and 2 bases, in that order; junction bases with no gene match: 12. CDR3 region: CASSPLGTDAPYEQYF. The CDR3, as DNA: TGTGCCAGCAGTCCCCTCGGGACAGATGCGCCCTACGAGCAGTACTTC.

A single count supports this clone. The CDR3 reads CASSYGILIYEQYF. DNA of the CDR3: TGTGCCAGCAGTTACGGGATCCTAATTTACGAGCAGTACTTC. The chain uses TRBV27 and TRBJ2-7, with TRBD2 as a possible D gene (5 bases). The germline V and J ends were trimmed by 4 bases and 4 bases, with 14 bases remaining between them. CDR3 size: 14 residues. CDR1 MNHEY and CDR2 SMNVEV come from the germline V gene (reference sequence).

J is TRBJ2-5 and V is TRBV7-6, with 8 nucleotides matching TRBD2. The V segment lost 1 base and the J segment 2 bases; nucleotides outside the gene matches: 0. Germline CDR1 reads SGHVS; CDR2 reads FNYEAQ. The CDR3 contains 14 residues. CDR3 DNA sequence: TGTGCCAGCAGCTTAGGACTAGCGCAAGAGACCCAGTACTTC. Residues: CASSLGLAQETQYF.

In its sample, this clone was seen once. This chain joins TRBV27 and TRBJ2-1; 14 bases are a match to TRBD2. J was trimmed by 9 bases and V by 2 bases; bases with no gene match: 0. Germline assignment: CDR1 MNHEY and CDR2 SMNVEV (reference sequence). The CDR3 totals 14 residues. The CDR3 reads CASSLGLAGGEQFF. The CDR3 DNA reads as TGTGCCAGCAGTTTAGGACTAGCGGGAGGTGAGCAGTTCTTC.